The clone carrying this TCR beta chain was recorded only once. The sample originates from a study of glioma-infiltrating T cells after dendritic cell vaccination. This table comes from immunoSEQ multiplex PCR, and its TCRdb copy is limited to in-frame clones, with some not included. The table shows over 90,000 clones, with more than 80% occurring only once. Germline V gives CDR1 SGHTA, CDR2 FQGNSA. V dropped 2 bases and J dropped 0; count of bases not matched to a gene: 10. This CDR3 is built from 18 residues. The source was blood, collected before dendritic cell vaccination. This sequence joins TRBV7-2 and TRBJ1-1, with 9 bases fitting TRBD1. This TCR derives from a human donor with glioblastoma. This CDR3 reads CASSLHPGTGRVNTEAFF. The DNA of the CDR3 is TGTGCCAGCAGCTTACACCCCGGGACAGGGAGGGTGAACACTGAAGCTTTCTTT.